This T cell receptor beta chain was retrieved from a study of control samples from healthy donors and cancer patients. The protocol was immunoSEQ multiplex PCR, while the TCRdb copy is restricted to in-frame clones and leaves out a portion. The sample contains tens of thousands of clones, 93% of which appear only once. The V segment lost 5 bases and the J segment 7 bases; nucleotides outside the gene matches: 8. The germline V gene encodes CDR1 LNHDA and CDR2 SQIVND (reference sequence). The CDR3 spans 15 residues. The sequence was obtained from a woman aged 25 to 39 in good health. The genes are TRBV19 and TRBJ1-1; the match to TRBD1 covers 12 bases. The sample was blood. The CDR3 nucleotides read TGTGCCAGTAGTGCCCCGGGACAGGGGGCTAATGAAGCTTTCTTT. Translated, it gives CASSAPGQGANEAFF.